This passage covers 28 T cell receptor beta chains from one sample sequenced in a study of blood T cell repertoires in COVID-19. Data came from immunoSEQ multiplex PCR; TCRdb stores just in-frame clones and leaves some out. This sample yields 45,000 or so clones, of which around 87% are seen a single time; roughly 3.7% belongs to the top ten. Material: peripheral blood. All receptors come from a man aged 35-49 years with COVID-19, enrolled during active disease.

V and J are TRBV5-1 and TRBJ2-5; 8 bases align to TRBD2. CDR1 SGHRS and CDR2 YFSETQ come from the germline V gene. This CDR3 contains 17 residues. The V gene end was trimmed by 3 bases and the J gene end by 5 bases; junction bases not matched to a gene: 15. The CDR3 here is CASSWEVGAGEGETQYF. The CDR3 bases are TGCGCCAGCAGCTGGGAGGTGGGAGCGGGAGAAGGGGAGACCCAGTACTTC.

This chain connects TRBV3-1 (or the pseudogene TRBV3-2) to TRBJ2-2; tentative D call: TRBD2 (6 bases). CDR1 and CDR2 from the germline V gene are LGHDT and YNNKEL (reference sequence). The CDR3 covers 13 residues. V was shortened by 3 bases and J by 4 bases, with 6 bases between the two germline ends. CDR3 sequence: CASSQTSTGELFF. CDR3 nucleotides: TGTGCCAGCAGCCAGACTAGCACCGGGGAGCTGTTTTTT.

The rearrangement links TRBV10-3 to TRBJ2-1, with D perhaps matching TRBD1 (6 bases). Germline CDR1 reads ENHRY; CDR2 reads SYGVKD. V was pared by 8 bases and J by 14 bases, with 16 bases between. The length of the CDR3 is 11 residues. CDR3 in amino acids: CAIGEQGAKFF. The CDR3 DNA reads as TGTGCCATCGGGGAACAGGGAGCTAAGTTCTTC.

The chain employs TRBV7-3 and TRBJ2-5, with TRBD2 matching 7 bases. The CDR3 has 16 amino acids. The junction had 11 bases not matched to a gene; V was cut back by 2 bases and J by 5 bases. Per the germline V gene, CDR1 is SGHTA and CDR2 is FQGTGA. The CDR3 nucleotides read TGTGCCAGCAGCTTATACGGGGGAGGGCCTGTGGAGACCCAGTACTTC. Its translation: CASSLYGGGPVETQYF.

This rearrangement joins TRBV2 to TRBJ2-2; possible D gene TRBD1, 6 bases. Trimming stripped 10 bases from V and 2 bases from J, with 14 bases between. This CDR3 has 14 amino acids. Per germline, CDR1 SNHLY and CDR2 FYNNEI. CDR3 sequence reads: CATRQGGNTGELFF. For the CDR3, the DNA is TGTGCCACCCGACAAGGGGGTAACACCGGGGAGCTGTTTTTT.

This sequence joins TRBV18 and TRBJ2-7; 12 nucleotides line up with TRBD2. J lost 4 bases, V lost 6 bases, and 7 bases had no gene match. The CDR3 sequence is 15 residues long. CDR1 and CDR2 (germline): KGHSH, LQKENI. The DNA of the CDR3 is TGTGCCAGCTCCCTAGAAGGACTAGCGGGGTACGAGCAGTACTTC. This codes for CASSLEGLAGYEQYF.

This clone showed up just a few times. The chain combines TRBV6-2 or TRBV6-3 with TRBJ2-1, with 10 bases fitting TRBD2. CDR1 is MNHEY, CDR2 SVGEGT, per germline. Unmatched junction bases numbered 25, after V lost 6 bases and J lost 5 bases. The CDR3 loop spans 21 amino acids. CDR3 DNA sequence: TGTGCCAGCAGCCCTGCCCCCCGGCGACGAGGGACTAGCGTGGGTCACAATGAGCAGTTCTTC. Translating gives CASSPAPRRRGTSVGHNEQFF.

This chain uses TRBV18 with TRBJ2-1, with 9 positions matching TRBD1. The germline V gene has CDR1 KGHSH and CDR2 LQKENI. CDR3 length: 15 amino acids. The V gene end was trimmed by 0 bases and the J gene end by 6 bases; junction bases not matched to a gene: 3. The chain's CDR3 is CASSPPRDRVNEQFF. CDR3 nucleotides: TGTGCCAGCTCACCACCCCGGGACAGGGTCAATGAGCAGTTCTTC.

This clone was observed a single time. The rearrangement links TRBV5-6 to TRBJ1-2, with 8 bases aligning to TRBD1. The J segment lost 0 bases and the V segment lost 5 bases, leaving 3 bases of the junction unmatched. The germline CDR1 and CDR2 sequences are SGHDT and YYEEEE. The CDR3 is made up of 14 amino acids. CDR3 bases: TGTGCCAGCAGAGGACAGGGCTCTAACTATGGCTACACCTTC. Protein: CASRGQGSNYGYTF. Together with reference TRBV5-6 and TRBJ1-2, the CDR3 gives the full variable domain: DAGVTQSPTHLIKTRGQQVTLRCSPKSGHDTVSWYQQALGQGPQFIFQYYEEEERQRGNFPDRFSGHQFPNYSSELNVNALLLGDSALYLCASRGQGSNYGYTFGSGTRLTVV.

The chain combines TRBV24-1 with TRBJ2-2; the D gene is possibly TRBD2 (6 bases). This CDR3 is built from 13 residues. Trimming took off 6 bases at V and 5 bases at J, with 9 bases between the two ends. The germline V gene encodes CDR1 KGHDR and CDR2 SFDVKD. CDR3 sequence reads: CATSRGSTGELFF. CDR3 bases: TGTGCCACCAGTCGGGGGAGTACCGGGGAGCTGTTTTTT.

This chain connects TRBV6-5 to TRBJ1-6; the match to TRBD1 covers 7 bases. Germline assignment: CDR1 MNHEY and CDR2 SVGAGI. The CDR3 has 14 residues. V dropped 5 bases and J dropped 3; count of bases not matched to a gene: 1. CDR3 DNA sequence: TGTGCCAGCAGTCAGGGGGACTATAATTCACCCCTCCACTTT. Amino acid sequence: CASSQGDYNSPLHF.

The chain is built from TRBV6-5 and TRBJ2-1; D not certain. The germline gives CDR1 MNHEY, CDR2 SVGAGI. V was shortened by 3 bases and J by 5 bases, with 8 bases between the two germline ends. The CDR3 spans 13 residues. Here the CDR3 DNA reads TGTGCCAGCAGTTATCGGGTAAACAATGAGCAGTTCTTC. This encodes CASSYRVNNEQFF.

This clone was counted between two and nine times. The chain couples TRBV5-4 to TRBJ1-2; D is perhaps TRBD1 (5 bases). V was shortened by 3 bases and J by 1 base, with 7 bases between the two germline ends. This CDR3 region has 13 residues. CDR1 is SGHNT and CDR2 is YYREEE in the germline V gene (reference sequence). The CDR3 is CASSSGLNYGYTF. In nucleotides, the CDR3 is TGTGCCAGCAGCTCGGGACTTAACTATGGCTACACCTTC.

The genes are TRBV6-4 and TRBJ1-5, with 7 bases aligning to TRBD1. CDR3 length: 15 residues. Per the germline V gene, CDR1 is MRHNA and CDR2 is SNTAGT. V dropped 0 bases and J dropped 5; count of bases not matched to a gene: 4. CDR3 bases: TGTGCCAGCAGTGACTCTGGGGACAGTCATCAGCCCCAGCATTTT. It codes for CASSDSGDSHQPQHF.

The chain is built from TRBV4-1 and TRBJ1-5; D perhaps matches TRBD1 (5 bases). Germline CDR1 MGHRA, CDR2 YSYEKL. This CDR3 is built from 13 residues. The V and J ends lost 1 base and 8 bases respectively, with 9 bases between them. CDR3 in amino acids: CASSQAGGKPQHF. DNA of the CDR3: TGCGCCAGCAGCCAAGCCGGGGGAAAGCCCCAGCATTTT.

CDR3 protein: CASSEWTGRNEKLFF. DNA for the CDR3: TGTGCCAGCAGTGAGTGGACAGGTCGGAACGAAAAACTGTTTTTT. The chain employs TRBV6-1 and TRBJ1-4, with 7 bases lining up with TRBD1. V dropped 3 bases and J dropped 8; count of bases not matched to a gene: 9. The CDR3 length is 15 residues. Looked up from germline, CDR1 is MNHNS and CDR2 is SASEGT.

This clone was seen only a few times. The chain employs TRBV3-1 (or the pseudogene TRBV3-2) and TRBJ1-5; D remains ambiguous. Trimming pared 0 bases from V and 9 bases from J, leaving 9 bases between. Germline loops: CDR1 LGHDT, CDR2 YNNKEL (reference sequence). The CDR3 has 13 residues. For the CDR3, the DNA is TGTGCCAGCAGCCAAGAACGAGGGTTGCCCCAGCATTTT. This codes for CASSQERGLPQHF.

CDR3 sequence: CSVETETSQPQHF. CDR3 bases: TGCAGCGTTGAAACGGAGACGAGTCAGCCCCAGCATTTT. The rearrangement uses TRBV29-1 and TRBJ1-5; D ambiguous. The CDR3 loop spans 13 amino acids. CDR1 and CDR2 from the germline V gene are SQVTM and ANQGSEA. The V end was cut by 2 bases, the J end by 6 bases, with 11 bases between. The entire variable domain, with the rest obtained from reference TRBV29-1 and TRBJ1-5, is as follows: SAVISQKPSRDICQRGTSLTIQCQVDSQVTMMFWYRQQPGQSLTLIATANQGSEATYESGFVIDKFPISRPNLTFSTLTVSNMSPEDSSIYLCSVETETSQPQHFGDGTRLSIL.

V is TRBV18 and J is TRBJ1-2; tentatively, D is TRBD1 (5 bases). The CDR3 extends over 14 amino acids. Deletions cut 2 bases from V and 4 bases from J, with 11 bases between. In germline, CDR1 is KGHSH, CDR2 LQKENI. The CDR3: CASSPDGTSYGYTF. As DNA, the CDR3 is TGTGCCAGCTCACCAGATGGGACTTCCTATGGCTACACCTTC.

This chain links TRBV5-1 with TRBJ2-2; tentatively, D is TRBD2 (6 bases). Germline CDR1 reads SGHRS; CDR2 reads YFSETQ. V shed 2 bases and J shed 5 bases, with 13 bases lying between them. The CDR3 has 15 amino acids. CDR3 in DNA: TGCGCCAGCAGCTTACGGGGGAGGACTACCGGGGAGCTGTTTTTT. As protein: CASSLRGRTTGELFF.

The genes are TRBV28 and TRBJ2-7; D perhaps matches TRBD1 (7 bases). V was cut by 7 bases and J by 3 bases, with 22 bases left in between. Germline V CDR1 and CDR2: MDHEN, SYDVKM. CDR3 size: 16 residues. CDR3 bases: TGTGCCAGCACAGGTTTGGAGGGGGCTGCTATCTACGAGCAGTACTTC. Amino acid sequence: CASTGLEGAAIYEQYF.

The chain combines TRBV11-2 with TRBJ2-7; 8 bases are a match to TRBD2. The CDR3 length is 15 residues. Germline V gene lookup returns CDR1 SGHAT and CDR2 FQNNGV. V lost 2 bases and J lost 1; bases outside the gene matches: 4. CDR3 DNA: TGTGCCAGCAGCTTACGGGAGGGCCTATCCTACGAGCAGTACTTC. It codes for CASSLREGLSYEQYF.

The gene calls are TRBV9 and TRBJ1-1, with TRBD1 as a possible D gene (6 bases). The CDR3 contains 16 residues. V lost 4 bases to trimming and J lost 10 bases, with 26 bases between them. Germline V CDR1 and CDR2: SGDLS, YYNGEE. CDR3 protein: CASSRSPRQATESAFF. In nucleotides, the CDR3 is TGTGCCAGCAGCAGATCCCCAAGACAGGCAACGGAATCAGCTTTCTTT.

The V gene is TRBV3-1 (or the pseudogene TRBV3-2), the J gene TRBJ1-6; 8 bases are shared with TRBD1. The junction had 5 bases not matched to a gene; V was cut back by 0 bases and J by 10 bases. In germline, CDR1 is LGHDT, CDR2 YNNKEL (reference sequence). The CDR3 spans 15 residues. The DNA for the CDR3 is TGTGCCAGCAGCCAAGATCAGGACAGGGTGTCACCCCTCCACTTT. This codes for CASSQDQDRVSPLHF.

This clone has only a few counts. V usage is TRBV6-1 and J usage is TRBJ2-7, with D possibly matching TRBD2 (5 bases). V lost 1 base to trimming and J lost 6 bases, with 13 bases between them. CDR3 length: 14 amino acids. Germline assignment: CDR1 MNHNS and CDR2 SASEGT. The CDR3 coding sequence is TGTGCCAGCAGTGAAGGAGGGCTAGTCGGCGAGCAGTACTTC. The encoded protein is CASSEGGLVGEQYF.

The chain links TRBV18 to TRBJ2-2; the D gene is possibly TRBD2 (5 bases). Trimming stripped 5 bases from V and 5 bases from J, with 12 bases between. The CDR3 is 14 residues long. Germline CDR1 KGHSH, CDR2 LQKENI. CDR3 in DNA: TGTGCCAGCTCATTATACGAGGGAACCGGGGAGCTGTTTTTT. Encoded protein: CASSLYEGTGELFF.

V is TRBV7-3 and J is TRBJ1-6; D perhaps matches TRBD1 (5 bases). V lost 5 bases, J lost 0 bases, and 8 bases lay in between. The CDR3 length is 15 residues. Germline-derived CDR1 and CDR2 are SGHTA and FQGTGA. This CDR3 reads CASSQGVSYNSPLHF. CDR3 nucleotide sequence: TGTGCCAGCAGCCAAGGGGTCTCCTATAATTCACCCCTCCACTTT.

The V and J genes are TRBV18 and TRBJ1-4; 8 nucleotides align to TRBD1. The length of the CDR3 is 15 residues. After removal of 3 bases from V and 8 bases from J, the junction contained 8 bases not matched to a gene. The germline gives CDR1 KGHSH, CDR2 LQKENI. The CDR3 DNA reads as TGTGCCAGCTCACCGCCGCAGGGGGCAAGGGAAAAACTGTTTTTT. Residues: CASSPPQGAREKLFF.